The present T cell receptor beta chain was sequenced within a study of blood T cells in healthy people across ages. Study-level points and caveats: Diversity estimated from one million T cells was considered an underestimate.

For this clonotype: Its antigen is currently unknown.

A second PCR, run for about 7 to 12 cycles, used a sample-barcoded 5' primer plus a J-beta primer mix. MiXCR was run by TCRdb on the 5' RACE reads, yielding one entry per CDR3 protein. The data show approximately 2,000,000 distinct CDR3 sequences, about 39% seen once. Sample: blood. This TCR came from a human donor in good health.

The CDR3 coding sequence is TGTGCCAGCCGAACTTTCGACGAAGCTAACTATGGCTACACCTTC. As protein: CASRTFDEANYGYTF. The genes are TRBV12-3 or TRBV12-4 and TRBJ1-2; D ambiguous. With 8 bases removed from V and 0 bases from J, the gap between germline ends came to 16 bases. The CDR3 has 15 residues.